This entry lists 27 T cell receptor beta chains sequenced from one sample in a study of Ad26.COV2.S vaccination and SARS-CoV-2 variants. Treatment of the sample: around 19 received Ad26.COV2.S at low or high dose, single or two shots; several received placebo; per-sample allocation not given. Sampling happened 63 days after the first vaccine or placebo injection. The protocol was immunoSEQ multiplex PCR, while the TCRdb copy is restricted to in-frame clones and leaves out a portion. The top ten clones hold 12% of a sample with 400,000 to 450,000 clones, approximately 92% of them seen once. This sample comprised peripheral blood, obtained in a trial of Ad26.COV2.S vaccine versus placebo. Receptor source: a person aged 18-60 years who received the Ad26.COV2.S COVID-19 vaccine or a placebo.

The CDR3 DNA is TGTGCCAGCAGCTCTCTAGGGTACGAGCAGTACTTC. Amino acid sequence: CASSSLGYEQYF. V and J are TRBV11-2 and TRBJ2-7, with no clear D. Germline V CDR1 and CDR2: SGHAT, FQNNGV. The CDR3 sequence is 12 residues long. V lost 4 bases and J 4 bases, leaving 8 bases between the germline ends.

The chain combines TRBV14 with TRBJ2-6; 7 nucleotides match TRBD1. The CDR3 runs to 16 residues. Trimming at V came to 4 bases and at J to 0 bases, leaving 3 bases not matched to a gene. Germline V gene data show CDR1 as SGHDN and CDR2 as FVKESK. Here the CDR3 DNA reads TGTGCCAGCAGCCTCTACAGGGGCTCTGGGGCCAACGTCCTGACTTTC. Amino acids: CASSLYRGSGANVLTF.

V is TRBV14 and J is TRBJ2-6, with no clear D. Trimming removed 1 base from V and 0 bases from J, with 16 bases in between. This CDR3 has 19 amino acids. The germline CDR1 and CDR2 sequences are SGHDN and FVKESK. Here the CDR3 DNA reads TGTGCCAGCAGCCAAGGGTATTGGGGTCAGAGCTCTGGGGCCAACGTCCTGACTTTC. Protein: CASSQGYWGQSSGANVLTF.

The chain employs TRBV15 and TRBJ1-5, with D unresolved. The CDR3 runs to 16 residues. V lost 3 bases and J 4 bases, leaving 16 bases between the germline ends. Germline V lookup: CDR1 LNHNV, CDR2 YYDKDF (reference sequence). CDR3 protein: CATSRDYPKLNQPQHF. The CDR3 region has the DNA TGTGCCACCAGCAGGGATTACCCGAAGCTTAATCAGCCCCAGCATTTT. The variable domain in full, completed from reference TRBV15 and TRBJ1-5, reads DAMVIQNPRYQVTQFGKPVTLSCSQTLNHNVMYWYQQKSSQAPKLLFHYYDKDFNNEADTPDNFQSRRPNTSFCFLDIRSPGLGDTAMYLCATSRDYPKLNQPQHFGDGTRLSIL.

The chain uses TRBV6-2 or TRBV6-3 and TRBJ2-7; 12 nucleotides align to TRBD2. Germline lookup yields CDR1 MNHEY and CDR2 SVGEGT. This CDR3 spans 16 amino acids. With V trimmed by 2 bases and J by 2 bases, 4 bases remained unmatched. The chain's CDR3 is CASSYALAGGAYEQYF. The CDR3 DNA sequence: TGTGCCAGCAGTTACGCACTAGCGGGAGGCGCCTACGAGCAGTACTTC.

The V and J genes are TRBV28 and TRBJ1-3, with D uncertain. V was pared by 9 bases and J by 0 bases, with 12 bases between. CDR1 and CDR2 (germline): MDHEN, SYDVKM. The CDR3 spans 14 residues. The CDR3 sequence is CASSEQFSGNTIYF. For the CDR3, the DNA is TGTGCCAGTTCCGAGCAATTCTCTGGAAACACCATATATTTT.

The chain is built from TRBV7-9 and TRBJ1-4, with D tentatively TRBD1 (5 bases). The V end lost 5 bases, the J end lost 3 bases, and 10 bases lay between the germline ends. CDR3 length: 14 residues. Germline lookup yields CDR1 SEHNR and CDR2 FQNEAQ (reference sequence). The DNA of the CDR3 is TGTGCCAGCAGCCCGGGGGGTGCTAATGAAAAACTGTTTTTT. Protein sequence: CASSPGGANEKLFF.

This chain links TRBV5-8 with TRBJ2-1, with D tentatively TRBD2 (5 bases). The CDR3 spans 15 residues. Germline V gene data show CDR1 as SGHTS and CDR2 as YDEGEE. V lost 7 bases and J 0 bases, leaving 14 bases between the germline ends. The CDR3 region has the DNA TGTGCCAGCCCCCTAATGGCGGGCTCCTACAATGAGCAGTTCTTC. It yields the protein CASPLMAGSYNEQFF.

The CDR3 is CATRGETDTQYF. The CDR3 nucleotides read TGTGCCACCAGGGGGGAGACAGATACGCAGTATTTT. The chain is built from TRBV24-1 and TRBJ2-3; the D call may be TRBD1 or TRBD2 (5 bases each). Trimming took off 7 bases at V and 3 bases at J, with 7 bases between the two ends. Per germline, CDR1 KGHDR and CDR2 SFDVKD. This CDR3 is 12 amino acids long.

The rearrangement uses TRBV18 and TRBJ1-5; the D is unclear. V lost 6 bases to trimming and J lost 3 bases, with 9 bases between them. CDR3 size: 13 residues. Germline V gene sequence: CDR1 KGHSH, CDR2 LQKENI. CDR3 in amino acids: CASSSGNNQPQHF. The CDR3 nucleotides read TGTGCCAGCTCCAGCGGAAACAATCAGCCCCAGCATTTT. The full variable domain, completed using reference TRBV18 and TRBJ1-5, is NAGVMQNPRHLVRRRGQEARLRCSPMKGHSHVYWYRQLPEEGLKFMVYLQKENIIDESGMPKERFSAEFPKEGPSILRIQQVVRGDSAAYFCASSSGNNQPQHFGDGTRLSIL.

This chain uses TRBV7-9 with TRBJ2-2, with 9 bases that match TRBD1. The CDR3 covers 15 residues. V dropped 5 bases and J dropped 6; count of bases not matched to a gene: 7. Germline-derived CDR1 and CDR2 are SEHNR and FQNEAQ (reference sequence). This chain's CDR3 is CASSRDRVSSGELFF. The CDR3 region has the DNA TGTGCCAGCAGCCGGGACAGGGTCTCTTCCGGGGAGCTGTTTTTT.

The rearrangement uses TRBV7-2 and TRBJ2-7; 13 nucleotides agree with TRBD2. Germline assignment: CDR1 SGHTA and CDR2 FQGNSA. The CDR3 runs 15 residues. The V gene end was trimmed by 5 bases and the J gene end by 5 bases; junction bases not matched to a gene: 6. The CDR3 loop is CASSQGLAGVNEQYF. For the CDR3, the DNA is TGTGCCAGCAGCCAAGGACTAGCGGGAGTGAACGAGCAGTACTTC.

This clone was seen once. The DNA for the CDR3 is TGTGCCAGCAGCCCCCGCCTGGAGGGTAGAAGCTCCTACAATGAGCAGTTCTTC. Translated, it gives CASSPRLEGRSSYNEQFF. The chain is built from TRBV7-9 and TRBJ2-1, with D perhaps TRBD2 (6 bases). This CDR3 is built from 18 residues. V was pared by 5 bases and J by 0 bases, with 20 bases between. Germline V gives CDR1 SEHNR, CDR2 FQNEAQ (reference sequence).

The CDR3: CASQGGLETQYF. The DNA for the CDR3 is TGTGCCAGCCAAGGGGGTTTAGAGACCCAGTACTTC. This chain uses TRBV28 with TRBJ2-5; tentatively, D is TRBD1 (6 bases). The V gene lost 8 bases and the J gene lost 4 bases, with 11 bases spanning the gap. The length of the CDR3 is 12 residues. Germline CDR1 reads MDHEN; CDR2 reads SYDVKM.

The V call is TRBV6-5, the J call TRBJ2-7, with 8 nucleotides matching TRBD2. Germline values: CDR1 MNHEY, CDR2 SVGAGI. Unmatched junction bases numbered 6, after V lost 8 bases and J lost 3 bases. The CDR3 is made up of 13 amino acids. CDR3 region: CASALAEFYEQYF. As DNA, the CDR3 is TGTGCCAGCGCACTAGCGGAGTTCTACGAGCAGTACTTC.

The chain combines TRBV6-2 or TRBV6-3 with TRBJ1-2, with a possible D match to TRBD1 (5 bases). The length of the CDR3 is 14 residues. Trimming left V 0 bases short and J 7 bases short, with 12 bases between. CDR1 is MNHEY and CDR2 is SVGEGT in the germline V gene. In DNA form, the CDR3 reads TGTGCCAGCAGTTACTCAGAGGGGTGGAGTGGCTACACCTTC. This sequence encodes CASSYSEGWSGYTF.

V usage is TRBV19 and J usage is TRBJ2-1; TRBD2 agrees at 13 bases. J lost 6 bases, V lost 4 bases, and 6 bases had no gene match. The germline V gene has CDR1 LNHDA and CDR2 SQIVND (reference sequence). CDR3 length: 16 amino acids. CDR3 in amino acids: CASSTWTSGRFNEQFF. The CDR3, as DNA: TGTGCCAGTAGTACATGGACTAGCGGGAGATTCAATGAGCAGTTCTTC.

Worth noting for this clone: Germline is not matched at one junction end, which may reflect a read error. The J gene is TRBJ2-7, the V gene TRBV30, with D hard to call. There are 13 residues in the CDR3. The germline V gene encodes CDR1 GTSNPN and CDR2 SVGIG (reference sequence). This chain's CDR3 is CARSVPPYYEQYF. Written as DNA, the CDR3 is TGTGCCAGGAGTGTACCCCCGTACTACGAGCAGTACTTC.

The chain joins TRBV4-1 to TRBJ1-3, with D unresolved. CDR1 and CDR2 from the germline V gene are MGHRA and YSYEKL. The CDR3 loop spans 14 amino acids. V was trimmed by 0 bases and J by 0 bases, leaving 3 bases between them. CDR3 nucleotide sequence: TGCGCCAGCAGCCAAGATCACTCTGGAAACACCATATATTTT. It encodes CASSQDHSGNTIYF.

The CDR3 region is CASSFGDRTYEQYF. CDR3 bases: TGTGCCAGCAGTTTCGGGGACCGAACCTACGAGCAGTACTTC. The chain uses TRBV27 and TRBJ2-7; D tentatively reads TRBD1 or TRBD2 (5 bases each). The germline V gene encodes CDR1 MNHEY and CDR2 SMNVEV (reference sequence). CDR3 size: 14 residues. The germline V and J ends were trimmed by 3 bases and 2 bases, with 11 bases remaining between them.

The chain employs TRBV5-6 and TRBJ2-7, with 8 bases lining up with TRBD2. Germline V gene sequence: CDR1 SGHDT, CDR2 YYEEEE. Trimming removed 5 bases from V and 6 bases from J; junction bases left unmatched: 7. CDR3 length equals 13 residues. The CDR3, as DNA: TGTGCCAGCAGGGGGACTAGTTCGAGCGAGCAGTACTTC. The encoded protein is CASRGTSSSEQYF.

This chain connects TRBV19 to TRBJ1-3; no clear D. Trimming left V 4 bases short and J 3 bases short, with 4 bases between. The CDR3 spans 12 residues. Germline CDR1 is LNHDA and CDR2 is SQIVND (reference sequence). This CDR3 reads CASSTSGNTIYF. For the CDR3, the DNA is TGTGCCAGTAGTACAAGTGGAAACACCATATATTTT.

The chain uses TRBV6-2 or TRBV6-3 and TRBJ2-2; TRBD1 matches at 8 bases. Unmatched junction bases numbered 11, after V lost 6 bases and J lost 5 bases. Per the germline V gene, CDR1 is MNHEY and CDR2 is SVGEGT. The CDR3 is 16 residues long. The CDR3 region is CASSSRTGRNTGELFF. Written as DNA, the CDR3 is TGTGCCAGCAGCTCTAGGACAGGGAGAAATACCGGGGAGCTGTTTTTT.

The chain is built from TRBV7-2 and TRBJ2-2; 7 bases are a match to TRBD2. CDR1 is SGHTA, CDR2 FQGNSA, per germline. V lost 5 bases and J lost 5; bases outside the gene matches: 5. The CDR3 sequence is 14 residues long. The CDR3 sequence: CASSTGLPTGELFF. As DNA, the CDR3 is TGTGCCAGCAGCACGGGACTACCTACCGGGGAGCTGTTTTTT.

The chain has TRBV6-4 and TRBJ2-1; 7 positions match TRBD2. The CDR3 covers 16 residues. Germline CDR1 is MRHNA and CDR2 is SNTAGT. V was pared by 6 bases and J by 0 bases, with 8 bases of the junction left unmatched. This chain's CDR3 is CASSSGAGSSYNEQFF. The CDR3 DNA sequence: TGTGCCAGCAGCAGCGGGGCAGGGAGCTCCTACAATGAGCAGTTCTTC.

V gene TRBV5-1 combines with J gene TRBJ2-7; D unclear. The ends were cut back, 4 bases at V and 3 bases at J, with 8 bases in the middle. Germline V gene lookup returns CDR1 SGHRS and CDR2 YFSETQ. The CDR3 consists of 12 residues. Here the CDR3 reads CASSGSLYEQYF. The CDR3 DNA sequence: TGCGCCAGCAGCGGCTCCCTCTACGAGCAGTACTTC.

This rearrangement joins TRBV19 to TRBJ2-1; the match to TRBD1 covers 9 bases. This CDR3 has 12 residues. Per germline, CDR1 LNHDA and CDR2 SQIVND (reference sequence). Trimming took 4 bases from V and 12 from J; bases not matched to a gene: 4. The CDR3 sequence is CASSTGTGRQFF. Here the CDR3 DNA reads TGTGCCAGTAGTACAGGGACAGGGAGGCAGTTCTTC. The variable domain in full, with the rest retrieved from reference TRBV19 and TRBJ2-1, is DGGITQSPKYLFRKEGQNVTLSCEQNLNHDAMYWYRQDPGQGLRLIYYSQIVNDFQKGDIAEGYSVSREKKESFPLTVTSAQKNPTAFYLCASSTGTGRQFFGPGTRLTVL.